These 5 T cell receptor beta chains came from one sample sequenced in a study of spatial heterogeneity in lung cancer (dated by TCRdb to the late 2010s). Library creation used 5' RACE. TCRdb names NextSeq 500 as the instrument used. TCRdb reanalyzed the raw reads on its own, using fastp at Q25 for trimming and MiXCR for clone calling, and kept in-frame beta chains. Rows are combined by CDR3 protein, so each entry shows the most common genes and DNA. Within this sample are around 26,000 distinct CDR3 sequences, with 7% of them counted one time only. The top ten clonotypes cover around 15% of the sample. The time point label, read with the paper, signifies: sample taken at primary tumor resection. The starting material was PBMCs, obtained at surgery. These receptors came from a male donor with early-stage non-small cell lung cancer.

This clonotype was counted at least ten times. The chain has TRBV20-1 and TRBJ2-7; 7 bases align to TRBD1. The length of the CDR3 is 14 residues. Trimming took 6 bases from V and 4 from J; bases not matched to a gene: 12. From germline, CDR1 is DFQATT and CDR2 SNEGSKA (reference sequence). Here the CDR3 DNA reads TGCAGTGCCACTGAGACAGGGTACTTTTACGAGCAGTACTTC. Translating gives CSATETGYFYEQYF.

This clonotype was picked up many times. The rearrangement uses TRBV9 and TRBJ2-3, with D uncertain. CDR1 SGDLS and CDR2 YYNGEE come from the germline V gene. The V and J ends lost 0 bases and 8 bases respectively, with 10 bases between them. CDR3 size: 13 residues. CDR3 bases: TGTGCCAGCAGCGTAGCCGAGCCTGCTACGCAGTATTTT. Protein product: CASSVAEPATQYF.

This clonotype was seen a few times. V gene TRBV5-6 combines with J gene TRBJ1-1, with D uncertain. Trimming took 1 base from V and 4 from J, leaving 8 bases between them. From germline, CDR1 is SGHDT and CDR2 YYEEEE. CDR3 length equals 13 residues. CDR3 residues: CASSLMGFTEAFF. DNA for the CDR3: TGTGCCAGCAGCTTGATGGGTTTCACTGAAGCTTTCTTT.

This clonotype came up many times. The V call is TRBV28, the J call TRBJ2-2, with D possibly being TRBD1 or TRBD2 (5 bases each). The CDR3 totals 14 residues. In germline, CDR1 is MDHEN, CDR2 SYDVKM. Trimming removed 9 bases from V and 0 bases from J, with 11 bases in between. CDR3 region: CASGTDSNTGELFF. The CDR3 DNA follows: TGTGCCAGTGGGACCGACTCGAACACCGGGGAGCTGTTTTTT.

The V gene is TRBV6-2 or TRBV6-3, the J gene TRBJ2-1, with 7 positions matching TRBD1. V gave up 4 bases and J gave up 1 base; unmatched junction bases: 7. Germline CDR1 is MNHEY and CDR2 is SVGEGT. The CDR3 runs 16 residues. CDR3 residues: CASSLQGGLSYNEQFF. CDR3 DNA sequence: TGTGCCAGCAGTTTACAAGGGGGCTTATCCTACAATGAGCAGTTCTTC.